Below, 7 T cell receptor beta chains from the same sample are listed, as sequenced in a study of blood T cell repertoires in COVID-19. Sequencing was performed with immunoSEQ multiplex PCR; in TCRdb, only in-frame clones are kept and a portion is missing. The repertoire includes 180,000 or so clones, 80% to 90% of them detected once, and 3.3% sits in the top ten. Material for sequencing was peripheral blood. These receptor sequences come from a man in his sixties with acute or convalescent COVID-19.

The J gene is TRBJ2-2, the V gene TRBV23-1; 10 nucleotides line up with TRBD2. TRBV23-1 is designated an ORF whose function remains uncertain. With 2 bases clipped from V and 5 bases from J, the junction kept 14 bases outside the gene matches. There are 19 residues in the CDR3. The chain's CDR3 is CASSQPGLATSRGTGELFF. The CDR3 nucleotides are TGCGCCAGCAGTCAACCGGGACTAGCGACCAGCCGAGGAACCGGGGAGCTGTTTTTT.

The gene calls are TRBV28 and TRBJ2-1; 9 bases are shared with TRBD1. Losses at the gene ends were 9 bases for V and 6 bases for J; bases not matched to a gene: 3. Looked up from germline, CDR1 is MDHEN and CDR2 is SYDVKM. This CDR3 spans 12 amino acids. The CDR3 region is CASKTGGNEQFF. CDR3 in DNA: TGTGCCAGTAAGACAGGGGGCAATGAGCAGTTCTTC.

V and J are TRBV9 and TRBJ1-3; 8 bases fit TRBD1. V lost 2 bases, J lost 2 bases, and 3 bases stayed unmatched. The germline CDR1 and CDR2 sequences are SGDLS and YYNGEE. The CDR3 totals 15 residues. The CDR3 bases are TGTGCCAGCAGCGTTCAGGGGGCGGCTGGAAACACCATATATTTT. Protein sequence: CASSVQGAAGNTIYF.

V and J are TRBV21-1 and TRBJ2-7; TRBD2, the table's D call, was not compared with the DNA. TRBV21-1 is a pseudogene locus. The CDR3 covers 18 residues. The CDR3 reads CASSKAGTASRQLKRSYF. In DNA form, the CDR3 reads TGTGCCAGCAGCAAGGCGGGGACGGCTAGCCGACAGCTGAAGCGATCGTACTTC.

This clone was seen at least ten times. The chain couples TRBV12-3 or TRBV12-4 to TRBJ2-2; D remains ambiguous. CDR3 length: 12 residues. The V and J ends lost 2 bases and 5 bases respectively, with 3 bases between them. The CDR3 reads CASSLQTGELFF. The CDR3 bases are TGTGCCAGCAGTTTACAGACCGGGGAGCTGTTTTTT.

The chain uses TRBV10-1 and TRBJ2-7, with unresolved D. CDR3 length: 13 amino acids. The V gene lost 11 bases and the J gene lost 0 bases, with 14 bases spanning the gap. CDR1 WNHNN and CDR2 SYGVQD come from the germline V gene (reference sequence). The CDR3 DNA is TGCGCCTTCCGTCCAGATACCTCCTACGAGCAGTACTTC. Translating it yields CAFRPDTSYEQYF.

The chain is built from TRBV18 and TRBJ1-5; 10 positions agree with TRBD1. V trimming: 6 bases; J trimming: 7 bases; junction bases outside the gene matches: 6. The CDR3 has 14 residues. Germline V gene sequence: CDR1 KGHSH, CDR2 LQKENI. Written as DNA, the CDR3 is TGTGCCAGCTCGTCGGGGACAGGGGAACAGCCCCAGCATTTT. Protein sequence: CASSSGTGEQPQHF. The full variable domain, with the rest looked up from reference TRBV18 and TRBJ1-5, is NAGVMQNPRHLVRRRGQEARLRCSPMKGHSHVYWYRQLPEEGLKFMVYLQKENIIDESGMPKERFSAEFPKEGPSILRIQQVVRGDSAAYFCASSSGTGEQPQHFGDGTRLSIL.